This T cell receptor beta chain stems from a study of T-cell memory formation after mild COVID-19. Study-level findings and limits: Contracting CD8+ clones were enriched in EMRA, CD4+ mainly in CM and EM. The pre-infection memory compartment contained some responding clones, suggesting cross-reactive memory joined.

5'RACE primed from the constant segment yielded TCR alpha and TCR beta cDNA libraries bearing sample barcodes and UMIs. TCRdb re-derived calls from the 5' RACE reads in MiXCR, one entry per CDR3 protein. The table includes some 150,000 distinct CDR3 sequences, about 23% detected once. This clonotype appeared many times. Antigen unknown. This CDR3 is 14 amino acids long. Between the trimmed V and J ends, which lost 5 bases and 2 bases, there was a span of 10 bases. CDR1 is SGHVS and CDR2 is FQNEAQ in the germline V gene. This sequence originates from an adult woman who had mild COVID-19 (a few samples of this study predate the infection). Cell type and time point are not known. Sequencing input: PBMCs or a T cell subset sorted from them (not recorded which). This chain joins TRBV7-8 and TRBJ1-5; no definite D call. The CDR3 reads CASSLGQGNQPQHF. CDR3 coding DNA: TGTGCCAGCAGCCTGGGCCAGGGCAATCAGCCCCAGCATTTT.